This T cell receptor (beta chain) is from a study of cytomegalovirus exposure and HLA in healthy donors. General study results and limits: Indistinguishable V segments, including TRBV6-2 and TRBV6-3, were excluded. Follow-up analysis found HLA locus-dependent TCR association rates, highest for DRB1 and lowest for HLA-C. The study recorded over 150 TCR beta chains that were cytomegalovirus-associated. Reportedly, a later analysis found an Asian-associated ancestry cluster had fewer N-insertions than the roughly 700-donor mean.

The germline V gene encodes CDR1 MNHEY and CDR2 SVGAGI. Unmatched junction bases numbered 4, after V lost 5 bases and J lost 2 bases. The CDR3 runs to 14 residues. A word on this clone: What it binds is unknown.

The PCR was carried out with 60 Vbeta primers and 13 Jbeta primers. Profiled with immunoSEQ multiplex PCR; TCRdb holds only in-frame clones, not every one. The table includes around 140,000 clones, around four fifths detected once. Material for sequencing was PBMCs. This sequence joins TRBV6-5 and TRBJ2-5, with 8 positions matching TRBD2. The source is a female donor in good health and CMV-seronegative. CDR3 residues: CASSTGGQQETQYF. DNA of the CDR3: TGTGCCAGCAGTACGGGGGGGCAACAAGAGACCCAGTACTTC.